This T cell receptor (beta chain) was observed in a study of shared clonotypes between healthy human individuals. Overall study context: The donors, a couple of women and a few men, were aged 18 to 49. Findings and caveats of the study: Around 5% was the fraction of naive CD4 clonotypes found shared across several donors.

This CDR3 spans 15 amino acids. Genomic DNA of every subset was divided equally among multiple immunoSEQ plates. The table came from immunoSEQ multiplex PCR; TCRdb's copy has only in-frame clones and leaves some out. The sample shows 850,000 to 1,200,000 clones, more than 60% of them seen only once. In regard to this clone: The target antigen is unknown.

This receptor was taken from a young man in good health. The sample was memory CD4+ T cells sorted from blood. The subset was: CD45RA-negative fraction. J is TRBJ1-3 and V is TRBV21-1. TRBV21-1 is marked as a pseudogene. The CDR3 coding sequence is TGTGCCAGCAGCAACTCGAAAACCCGGGGAAACACCATATATTTT. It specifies CASSNSKTRGNTIYF.